This TCR beta chain was identified during a study of T-cell reconstitution after alpha-beta-depleted transplantation in children. Notes on the study in general: As was reported, about two months after transplant, alpha-beta T cells came from several hundred expanded graft clones. Day-60 TCRbeta diversity that was high in some patients was derived from surviving recipient T cells and thymic progenitors.

Unique molecular identifiers were used in preparing the TCRbeta library. TCRdb re-analysed the PCR reads in MiXCR, keeping a single row per CDR3 protein. The sample consists of approximately 98,000 distinct CDR3 sequences, approximately 6.4% of them appearing once. CDR3 length: 13 residues. Germline V gives CDR1 LGHNA, CDR2 YSLEER. The V end was cut by 2 bases, the J end by 3 bases, with 6 bases between. This clonotype was observed many times. Its specificity is not known. V usage is TRBV4-3 and J usage is TRBJ2-3; D is unclear. This TCR derives from a male patient aged 2-9 years who had a stem cell transplant for acute lymphoblastic leukemia, so the T cells may come from the graft donor. This specimen was PBMCs, mostly from graft donor cells, taken 360 days after TCRalphabeta/CD19-depleted stem cell transplant. CDR3 bases: TGCGCCAGCAGCCAATTGGGGACAGATACGCAGTATTTT. Translation gives CASSQLGTDTQYF.